This entry features one T cell receptor (beta chain) sequence. Its antigen is undetermined. The method, 5' RACE with UMI labels, was used to prepare the TRB cDNA libraries. One entry per CDR3 protein, without DNA, is what TCRdb gives after re-calling the 5' RACE reads. The sample yields 60,000 to 65,000 distinct CDR3 sequences, of which the top ten take up approximately 0.8%. The sorting of each CD8+ T cell subset was done in triplicate, at over 250,000 cells each. This specimen comes from a study of CXCR3-negative and CXCR3-positive naive CD8 T cells. Study results and caveats: TCR interaction strength was inferred from TRB CDR3 physicochemistry, as CD5 matched across naive subsets. CXCR3-positive naive cells carried more hydrophobic TRB CDR3s than CXCR3-negative ones.

This CDR3 spans 16 amino acids. Germline V gene sequence: CDR1 MNHEY, CDR2 SMNVEV (reference sequence). Sequences were obtained from naive CXCR3+ CD8+ T cells from blood. The subset was: CD45RO-CCR7+CD27+CD95- naive CD8+ T cells expressing CXCR3 (TNR3+). The TCR originated in a human donor in good health. Some clones in this sample may be carry-over from other donors' samples. The rearrangement joins TRBV27 to TRBJ2-7; TCRdb's assignment of TRBD2 cannot be checked, as there is no DNA. The CDR3 sequence: CASSSYGGALFYEQYF.